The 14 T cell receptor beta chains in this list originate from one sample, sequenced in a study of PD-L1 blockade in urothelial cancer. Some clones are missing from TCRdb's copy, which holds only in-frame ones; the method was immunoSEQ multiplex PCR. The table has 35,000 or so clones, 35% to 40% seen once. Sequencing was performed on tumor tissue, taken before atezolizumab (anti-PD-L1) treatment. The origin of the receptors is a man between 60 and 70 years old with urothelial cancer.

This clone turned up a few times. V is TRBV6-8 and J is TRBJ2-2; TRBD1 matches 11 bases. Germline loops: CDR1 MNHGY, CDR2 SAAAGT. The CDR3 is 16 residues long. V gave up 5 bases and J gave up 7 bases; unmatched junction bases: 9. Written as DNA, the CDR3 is TGTGCCAGCAGTGACCTTGGGACAGGGGGAGTCGGGGAGCTGTTTTTT. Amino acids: CASSDLGTGGVGELFF.

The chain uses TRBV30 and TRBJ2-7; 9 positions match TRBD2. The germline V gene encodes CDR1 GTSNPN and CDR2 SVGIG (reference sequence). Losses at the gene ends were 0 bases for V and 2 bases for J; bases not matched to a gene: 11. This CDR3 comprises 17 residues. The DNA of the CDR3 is TGTGCCTGGAGTGTTGAGCGGGGGGCTCTCTGGACCTACGAGCAGTACTTC. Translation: CAWSVERGALWTYEQYF.

CDR3 DNA: TGTGCCAGCAGTTACGGACCCAATCAGCCCCAGCATTTT. Translated, it gives CASSYGPNQPQHF. The V gene is TRBV6-8, the J gene TRBJ1-5; D remains ambiguous. Germline V gene lookup returns CDR1 MNHGY and CDR2 SAAAGT. The ends were cut back, 2 bases at V and 3 bases at J, with 5 bases in the middle. The CDR3 is made up of 13 amino acids.

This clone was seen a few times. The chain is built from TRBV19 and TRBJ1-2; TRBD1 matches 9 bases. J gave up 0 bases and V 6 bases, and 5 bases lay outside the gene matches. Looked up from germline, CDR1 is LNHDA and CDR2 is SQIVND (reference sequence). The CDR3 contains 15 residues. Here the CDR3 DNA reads TGTGCCAGTAGCAGGACAGGGGCAGCTAACTATGGCTACACCTTC. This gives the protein CASSRTGAANYGYTF.

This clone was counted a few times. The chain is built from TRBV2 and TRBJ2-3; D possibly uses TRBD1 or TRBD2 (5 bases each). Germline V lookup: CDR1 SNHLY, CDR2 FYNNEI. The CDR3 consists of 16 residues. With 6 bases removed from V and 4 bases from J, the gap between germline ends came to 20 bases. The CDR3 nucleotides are TGTGCCAGCAGGACACCCCGGGGCAGGGACGCAGATACGCAGTATTTT. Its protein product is CASRTPRGRDADTQYF.

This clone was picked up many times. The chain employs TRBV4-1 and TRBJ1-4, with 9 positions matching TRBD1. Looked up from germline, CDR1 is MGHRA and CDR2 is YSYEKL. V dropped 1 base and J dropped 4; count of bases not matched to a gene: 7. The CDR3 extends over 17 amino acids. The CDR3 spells CASSQGTGQGYNEKLFF. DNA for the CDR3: TGCGCCAGCAGCCAAGGTACCGGACAGGGGTATAATGAAAAACTGTTTTTT.

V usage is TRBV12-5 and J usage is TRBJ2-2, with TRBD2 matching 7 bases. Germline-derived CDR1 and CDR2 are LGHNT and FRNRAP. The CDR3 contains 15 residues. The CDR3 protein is CASGTLRTDTGELFF. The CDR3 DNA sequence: TGTGCCAGCGGGACCCTTCGGACGGACACCGGGGAGCTGTTTTTT.

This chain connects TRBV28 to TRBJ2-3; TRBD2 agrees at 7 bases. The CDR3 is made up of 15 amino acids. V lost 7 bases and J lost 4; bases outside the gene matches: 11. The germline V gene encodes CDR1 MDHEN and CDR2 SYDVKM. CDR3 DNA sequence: TGTGCCAGCACTCGCCCGGTCCGGGGGGCAGATACGCAGTATTTT. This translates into CASTRPVRGADTQYF.

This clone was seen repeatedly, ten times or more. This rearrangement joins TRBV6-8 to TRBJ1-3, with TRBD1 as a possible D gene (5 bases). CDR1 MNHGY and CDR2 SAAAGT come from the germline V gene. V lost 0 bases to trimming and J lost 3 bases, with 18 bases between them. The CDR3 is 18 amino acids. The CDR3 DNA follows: TGTGCCAGCAGTTACTCTTCCAGGGCATTTGGGAGTGGAAACACCATATATTTT. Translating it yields CASSYSSRAFGSGNTIYF.

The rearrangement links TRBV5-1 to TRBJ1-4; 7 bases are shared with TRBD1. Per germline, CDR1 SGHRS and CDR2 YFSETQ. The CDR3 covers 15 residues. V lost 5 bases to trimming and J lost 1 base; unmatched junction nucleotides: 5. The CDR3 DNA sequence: TGCGCCAGCAGTTACAGGGGAGTAACTAATGAAAAACTGTTTTTT. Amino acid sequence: CASSYRGVTNEKLFF.

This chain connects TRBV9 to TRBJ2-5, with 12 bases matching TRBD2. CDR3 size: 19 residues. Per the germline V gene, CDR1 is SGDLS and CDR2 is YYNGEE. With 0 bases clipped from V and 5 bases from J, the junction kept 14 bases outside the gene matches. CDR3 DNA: TGTGCCAGCAGCGTAGCTACCTGGGCTAGCGGGGGGGCCCGTGAGACCCAGTACTTC. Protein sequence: CASSVATWASGGARETQYF.

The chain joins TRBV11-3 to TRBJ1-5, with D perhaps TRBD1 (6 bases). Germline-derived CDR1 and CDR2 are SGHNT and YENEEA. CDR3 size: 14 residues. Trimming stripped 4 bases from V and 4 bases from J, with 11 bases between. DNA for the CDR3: TGTGCCAGCAGCTCACAGGGAGAAAATCAGCCCCAGCATTTT. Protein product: CASSSQGENQPQHF. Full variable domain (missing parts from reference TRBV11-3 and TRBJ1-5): EAGVVQSPRYKIIEKKQPVAFWCNPISGHNTLYWYLQNLGQGPELLIRYENEEAVDDSQLPKDRFSAERLKGVDSTLKIQPAELGDSAVYLCASSSQGENQPQHFGDGTRLSIL.

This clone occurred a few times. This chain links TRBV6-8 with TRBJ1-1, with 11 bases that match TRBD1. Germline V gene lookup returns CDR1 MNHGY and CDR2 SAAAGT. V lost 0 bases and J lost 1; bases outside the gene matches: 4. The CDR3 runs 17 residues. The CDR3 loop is CASSYSGDRGKNTEAFF. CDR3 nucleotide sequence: TGTGCCAGCAGTTACTCGGGGGACAGGGGGAAGAACACTGAAGCTTTCTTT.

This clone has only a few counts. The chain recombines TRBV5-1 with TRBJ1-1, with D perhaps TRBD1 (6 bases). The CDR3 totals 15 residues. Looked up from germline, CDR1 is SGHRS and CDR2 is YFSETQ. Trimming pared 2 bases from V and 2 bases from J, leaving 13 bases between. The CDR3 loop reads CASSLQGGGNTEAFF. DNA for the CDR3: TGCGCCAGCAGCTTACAGGGAGGTGGTAACACTGAAGCTTTCTTT.